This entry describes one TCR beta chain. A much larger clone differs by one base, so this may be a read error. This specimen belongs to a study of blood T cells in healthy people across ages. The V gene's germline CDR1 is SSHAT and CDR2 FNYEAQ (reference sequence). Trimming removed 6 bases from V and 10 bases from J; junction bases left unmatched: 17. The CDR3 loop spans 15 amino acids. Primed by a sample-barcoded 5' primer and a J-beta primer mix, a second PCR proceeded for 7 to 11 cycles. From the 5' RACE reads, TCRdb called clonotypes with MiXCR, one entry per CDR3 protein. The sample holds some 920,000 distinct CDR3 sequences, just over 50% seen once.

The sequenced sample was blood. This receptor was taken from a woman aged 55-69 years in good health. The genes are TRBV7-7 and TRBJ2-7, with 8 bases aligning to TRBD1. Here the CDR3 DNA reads TGTGCCAGCAGGAGGGAGGCAGGGGGCTTGGAGGCCCAGTACTTC. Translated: CASRREAGGLEAQYF. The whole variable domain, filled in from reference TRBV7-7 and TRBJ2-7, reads GAGVSQSPRYKVTKRGQDVTLRCDPISSHATLYWYQQALGQGPEFLTYFNYEAQPDKSGLPSDRFSAERPEGSISTLTIQRTEQRDSAMYRCASRREAGGLEAQYFGPGTRLTVT.